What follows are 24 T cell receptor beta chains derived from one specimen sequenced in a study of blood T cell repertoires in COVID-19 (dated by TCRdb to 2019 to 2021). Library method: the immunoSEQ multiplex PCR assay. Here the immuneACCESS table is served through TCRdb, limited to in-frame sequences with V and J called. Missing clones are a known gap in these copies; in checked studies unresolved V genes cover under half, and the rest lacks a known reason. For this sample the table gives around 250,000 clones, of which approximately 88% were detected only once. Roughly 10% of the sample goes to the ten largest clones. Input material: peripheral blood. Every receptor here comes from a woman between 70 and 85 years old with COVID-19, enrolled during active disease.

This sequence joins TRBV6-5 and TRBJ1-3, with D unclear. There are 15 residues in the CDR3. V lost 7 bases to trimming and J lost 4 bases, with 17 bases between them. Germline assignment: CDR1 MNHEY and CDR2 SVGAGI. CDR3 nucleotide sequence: TGTGCCAGCAAAACAGACGGAAGAAACGGAAACACCATATATTTT. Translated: CASKTDGRNGNTIYF.

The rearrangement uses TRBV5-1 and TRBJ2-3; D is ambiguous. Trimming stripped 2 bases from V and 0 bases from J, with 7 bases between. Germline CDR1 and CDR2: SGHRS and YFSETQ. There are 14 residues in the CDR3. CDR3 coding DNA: TGCGCCAGCAGCTTATCCGGGAGCACAGATACGCAGTATTTT. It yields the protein CASSLSGSTDTQYF.

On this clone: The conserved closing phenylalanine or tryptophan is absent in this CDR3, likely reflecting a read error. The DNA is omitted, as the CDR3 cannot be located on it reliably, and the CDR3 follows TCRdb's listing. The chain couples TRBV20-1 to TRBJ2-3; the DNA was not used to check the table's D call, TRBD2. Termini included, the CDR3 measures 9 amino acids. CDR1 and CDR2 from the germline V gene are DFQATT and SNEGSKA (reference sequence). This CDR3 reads CSAPQLAVI.

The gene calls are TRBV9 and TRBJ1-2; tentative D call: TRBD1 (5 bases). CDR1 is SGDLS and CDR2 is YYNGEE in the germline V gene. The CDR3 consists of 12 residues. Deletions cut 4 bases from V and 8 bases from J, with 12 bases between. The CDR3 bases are TGTGCCAGCAGCAACCAGGGTCGGGGCTACACCTTC. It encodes CASSNQGRGYTF.

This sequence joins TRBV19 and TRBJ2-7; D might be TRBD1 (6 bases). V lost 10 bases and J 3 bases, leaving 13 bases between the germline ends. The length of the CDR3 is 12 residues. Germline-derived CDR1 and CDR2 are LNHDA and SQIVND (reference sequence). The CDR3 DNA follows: TGTGCCATAAGAGGACAGCACTACGAGCAGTACTTC. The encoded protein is CAIRGQHYEQYF.

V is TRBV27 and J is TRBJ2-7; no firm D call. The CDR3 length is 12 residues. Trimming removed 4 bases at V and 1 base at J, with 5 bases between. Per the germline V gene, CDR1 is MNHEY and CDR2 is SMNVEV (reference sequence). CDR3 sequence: CASSSPSYEQYF. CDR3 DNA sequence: TGTGCCAGCAGTTCCCCATCCTACGAGCAGTACTTC.

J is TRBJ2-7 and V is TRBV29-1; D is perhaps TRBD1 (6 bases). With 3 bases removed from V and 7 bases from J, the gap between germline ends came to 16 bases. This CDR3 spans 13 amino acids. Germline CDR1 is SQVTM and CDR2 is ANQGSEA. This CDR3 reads CSVDGTGSGEQYF. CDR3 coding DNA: TGCAGCGTTGATGGCACAGGGAGTGGGGAGCAGTACTTC.

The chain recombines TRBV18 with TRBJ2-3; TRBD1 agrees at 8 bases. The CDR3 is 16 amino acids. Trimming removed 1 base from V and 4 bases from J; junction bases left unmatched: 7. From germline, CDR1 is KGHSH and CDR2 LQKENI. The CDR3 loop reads CASSPQQGVVSDTQYF. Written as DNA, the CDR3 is TGTGCCAGCTCACCACAACAGGGGGTCGTTTCAGATACGCAGTATTTT.

CDR3: CASSQGETNEKLFF. In DNA form, the CDR3 reads TGTGCCAGTAGCCAGGGGGAGACTAATGAAAAACTGTTTTTT. This sequence joins TRBV19 and TRBJ1-4, with 7 bases lining up with TRBD1. The CDR3 is made up of 14 amino acids. Germline assignment: CDR1 LNHDA and CDR2 SQIVND (reference sequence). With 6 bases clipped from V and 2 bases from J, the junction kept 3 bases outside the gene matches.

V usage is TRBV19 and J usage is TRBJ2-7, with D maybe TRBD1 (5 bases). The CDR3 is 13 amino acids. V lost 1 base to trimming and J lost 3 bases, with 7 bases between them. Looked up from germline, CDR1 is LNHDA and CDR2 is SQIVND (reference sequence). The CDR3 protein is CASSIARDYEQYF. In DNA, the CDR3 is TGTGCCAGTAGTATAGCCAGGGACTACGAGCAGTACTTC.

The CDR3 loop reads CASSPIPDSHYTF. The CDR3 bases are TGTGCCAGCTCACCCATTCCTGACAGTCACTACACCTTC. The chain couples TRBV18 to TRBJ1-2; weak D call: TRBD1 (5 bases). V dropped 3 bases and J dropped 10 bases, with 15 bases sitting between them. CDR3 length: 13 residues. Germline CDR1 KGHSH, CDR2 LQKENI.

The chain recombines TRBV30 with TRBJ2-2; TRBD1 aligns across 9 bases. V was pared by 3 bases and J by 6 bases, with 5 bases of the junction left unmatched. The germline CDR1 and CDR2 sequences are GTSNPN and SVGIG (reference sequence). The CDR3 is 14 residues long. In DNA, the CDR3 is TGTGCCTGGAGCTTAAACAGGGGGCCCGGGGAGCTGTTTTTT. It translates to CAWSLNRGPGELFF.

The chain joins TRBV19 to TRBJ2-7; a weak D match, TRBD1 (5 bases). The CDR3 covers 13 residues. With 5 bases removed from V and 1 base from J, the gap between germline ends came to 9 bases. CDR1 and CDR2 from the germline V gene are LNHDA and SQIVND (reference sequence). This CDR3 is CASSPDMSYEQYF. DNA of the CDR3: TGTGCCAGTAGTCCGGACATGTCCTACGAGCAGTACTTC.

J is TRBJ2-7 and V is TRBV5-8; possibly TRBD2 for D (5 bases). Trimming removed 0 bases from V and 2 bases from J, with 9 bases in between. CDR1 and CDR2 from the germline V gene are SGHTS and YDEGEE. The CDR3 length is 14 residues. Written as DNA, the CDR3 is TGTGCCAGCAGCTTGGAGGCGGGCCCCTACGAGCAGTACTTC. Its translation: CASSLEAGPYEQYF.

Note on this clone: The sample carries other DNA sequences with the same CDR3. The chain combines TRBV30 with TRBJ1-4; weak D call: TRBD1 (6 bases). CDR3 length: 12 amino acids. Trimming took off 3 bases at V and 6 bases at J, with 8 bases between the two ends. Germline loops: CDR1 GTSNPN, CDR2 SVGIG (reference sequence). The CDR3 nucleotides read TGTGCCTGGAGCAGGGGTGATGAAAAACTGTTTTTT. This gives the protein CAWSRGDEKLFF.

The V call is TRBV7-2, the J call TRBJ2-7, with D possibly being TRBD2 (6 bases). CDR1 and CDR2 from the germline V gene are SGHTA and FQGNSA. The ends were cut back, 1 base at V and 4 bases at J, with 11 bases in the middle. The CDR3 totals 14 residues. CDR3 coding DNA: TGTGCCAGCAGCTTAGACCGGGGGTTATACGAGCAGTACTTC. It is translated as CASSLDRGLYEQYF.

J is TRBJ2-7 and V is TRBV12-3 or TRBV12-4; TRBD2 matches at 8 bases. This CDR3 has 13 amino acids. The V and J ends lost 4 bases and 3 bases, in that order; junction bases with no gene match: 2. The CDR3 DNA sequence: TGTGCCAGCAGTTACCTAGCGGGCTACGAGCAGTACTTC. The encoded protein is CASSYLAGYEQYF.

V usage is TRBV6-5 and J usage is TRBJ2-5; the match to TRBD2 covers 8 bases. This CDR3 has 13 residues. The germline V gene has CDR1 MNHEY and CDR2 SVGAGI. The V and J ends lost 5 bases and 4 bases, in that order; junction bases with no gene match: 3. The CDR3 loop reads CASSLAGLETQYF. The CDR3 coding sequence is TGTGCCAGCAGTCTAGCGGGCCTAGAGACCCAGTACTTC.

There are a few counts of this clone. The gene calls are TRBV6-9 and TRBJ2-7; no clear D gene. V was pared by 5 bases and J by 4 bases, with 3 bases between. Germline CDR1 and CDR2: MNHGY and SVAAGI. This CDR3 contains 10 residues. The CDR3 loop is CASSEYEQYF. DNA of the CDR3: TGTGCCAGCAGTGAGTACGAGCAGTACTTC.

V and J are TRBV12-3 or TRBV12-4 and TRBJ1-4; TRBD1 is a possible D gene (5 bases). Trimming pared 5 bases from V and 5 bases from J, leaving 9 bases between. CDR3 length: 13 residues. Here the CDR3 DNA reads TGTGCCAGCAGTATCCGACAGAATGAAAAACTGTTTTTT. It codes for CASSIRQNEKLFF.

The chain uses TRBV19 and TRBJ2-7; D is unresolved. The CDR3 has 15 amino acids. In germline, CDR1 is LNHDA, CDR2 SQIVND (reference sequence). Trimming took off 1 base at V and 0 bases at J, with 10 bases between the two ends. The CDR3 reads CASSIGGYDSYEQYF. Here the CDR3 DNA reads TGTGCCAGTAGTATAGGCGGCTACGACTCCTACGAGCAGTACTTC.

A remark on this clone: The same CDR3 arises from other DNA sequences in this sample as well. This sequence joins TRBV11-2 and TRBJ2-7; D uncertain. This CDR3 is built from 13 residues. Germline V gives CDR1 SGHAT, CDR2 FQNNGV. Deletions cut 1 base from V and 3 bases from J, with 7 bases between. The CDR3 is CASSLGHSYEQYF. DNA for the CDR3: TGTGCCAGCAGCTTAGGTCATAGCTACGAGCAGTACTTC. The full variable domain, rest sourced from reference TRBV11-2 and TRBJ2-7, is EAGVAQSPRYKIIEKRQSVAFWCNPISGHATLYWYQQILGQGPKLLIQFQNNGVVDDSQLPKDRFSAERLKGVDSTLKIQPAKLEDSAVYLCASSLGHSYEQYFGPGTRLTVT.

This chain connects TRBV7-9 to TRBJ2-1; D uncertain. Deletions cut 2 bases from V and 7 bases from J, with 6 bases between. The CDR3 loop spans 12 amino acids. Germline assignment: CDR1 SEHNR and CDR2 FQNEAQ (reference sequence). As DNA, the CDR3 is TGTGCCAGCAGCTTATCAGTAAATGAGCAGTTCTTC. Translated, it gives CASSLSVNEQFF.

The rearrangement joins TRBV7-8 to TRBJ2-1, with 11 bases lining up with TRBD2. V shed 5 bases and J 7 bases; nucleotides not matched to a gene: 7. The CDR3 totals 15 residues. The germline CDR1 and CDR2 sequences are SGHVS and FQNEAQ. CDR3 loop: CASSRNRLAGNEQFF. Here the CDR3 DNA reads TGTGCCAGCAGCCGCAACCGACTAGCGGGAAATGAGCAGTTCTTC.